This T cell receptor (beta chain) appears in the sequencing data of a study of cytomegalovirus exposure and HLA in healthy donors. Findings and caveats of the study: Later analysis showed most CMV-associated TCR beta chains appearing HLA-restricted. Prediction of most subjects' HLA-A and HLA-B alleles by TCR beta sequences was reportedly accurate. There were approximately 150 TCR beta chains listed as cytomegalovirus-associated. Most TCR sequences proved rare, with some public TCRs found in many donors.

This clone was picked up one time. What it recognizes is unknown. Primers for the PCR totalled 60 Vbeta and 13 Jbeta. TCRdb's table, derived via immunoSEQ multiplex PCR, lists solely in-frame clones and lacks some. The sample shows about 140,000 clones, roughly 75% of them seen only once. Germline lookup yields CDR1 MDHEN and CDR2 SYDVKM. V trimming: 3 bases; J trimming: 1 base; junction bases outside the gene matches: 10. The CDR3 contains 18 residues. The sequenced sample was PBMCs. The origin of this receptor is a man aged 40-50 years in good health and CMV-seronegative. The rearrangement links TRBV28 to TRBJ2-2; TRBD1 aligns across 8 bases. CDR3: CASSFYTGTGGNTGELFF. The CDR3 DNA reads TGTGCCAGCAGTTTTTATACCGGGACAGGTGGGAACACCGGGGAGCTGTTTTTT.